The clone carrying this T cell receptor (beta chain) was found a few times. Looked up from germline, CDR1 is SGHTA and CDR2 is FQGNSA. CDR3 size: 18 residues. Trimming took off 1 base at V and 6 bases at J, with 19 bases between the two ends. The data were taken from a study of control samples from healthy donors and cancer patients. Repertoires were generated with immunoSEQ multiplex PCR, while TCRdb's copy carries only in-frame clones and drops some. The table shows around 84,000 clones, with around 80% occurring only once. V is TRBV7-2 and J is TRBJ1-6, with D unresolved. The sequence was collected from a man aged 60-69 years with head and neck cancer. What was sequenced was PBMCs. Written as DNA, the CDR3 is TGTGCCAGCAGCTTAGTACACCCGCGAATCCCATTTAATTCACCCCTCCACTTT. Protein sequence: CASSLVHPRIPFNSPLHF.